These 2 T cell receptor beta chains were sequenced from one sample in a study of response to subunit inactivated influenza vaccine. One entry per CDR3 protein results from TCRdb running MiXCR on the RT-PCR reads. The top ten hold 10% to 13% of the sample, which has some 800,000 distinct CDR3 sequences, 21% seen once. The sample here was PBMCs from blood, taken more than 4 days after vaccination. The origin of the receptors is a man aged 45-65 years who received an inactivated influenza vaccine.

Many counts were recorded for this clonotype. The chain carries TRBV6-1 and TRBJ2-7; 8 bases align to TRBD2. The CDR3 spans 16 residues. The germline V gene has CDR1 MNHNS and CDR2 SASEGT. With V trimmed by 6 bases and J by 0 bases, 10 bases remained unmatched. Written as DNA, the CDR3 is TGTGCCAGCAGGGATACAAGCGGGGGCCTCTCCTACGAGCAGTACTTC. Its translation is CASRDTSGGLSYEQYF.

The J gene is TRBJ2-5, the V gene TRBV5-4; unclear D gene. Germline values: CDR1 SGHNT, CDR2 YYREEE (reference sequence). V was pared by 1 base and J by 2 bases, with 9 bases between. There are 14 residues in the CDR3. The CDR3 loop is CASSLIGQQETQYF. The CDR3 DNA sequence: TGTGCCAGCAGCTTGATTGGTCAGCAAGAGACCCAGTACTTC.